This T cell receptor (beta chain) was found in a study of yellow fever vaccine responses in identical twins. Study conclusions and caveats: A vaccine T cell response that seemed partly convergent and partly personalized was reported in twins.

The germline V gene encodes CDR1 SQVTM and CDR2 ANQGSEA. The CDR3 has 12 amino acids. Deletions cut 4 bases from V and 4 bases from J, with 9 bases between. MiXCR was run by TCRdb on the RT-PCR reads, yielding one entry per CDR3 protein. The data hold around 13,000 distinct CDR3 sequences, with approximately 84% observed a single time. Comments on this clonotype: No antigen is known for it.

The starting material was T cells from blood (PBMCs), unsorted or a sorted subset (not recorded which), obtained before or after yellow fever vaccination (not recorded which). The chain couples TRBV29-1 to TRBJ2-3; D is possibly TRBD2 (5 bases). The receptor's source is a woman under 30 who received the yellow fever vaccine. In DNA, the CDR3 is TGCAGCGTTGCGAGGGAGCCAGATACGCAGTATTTT. The encoded protein is CSVAREPDTQYF.